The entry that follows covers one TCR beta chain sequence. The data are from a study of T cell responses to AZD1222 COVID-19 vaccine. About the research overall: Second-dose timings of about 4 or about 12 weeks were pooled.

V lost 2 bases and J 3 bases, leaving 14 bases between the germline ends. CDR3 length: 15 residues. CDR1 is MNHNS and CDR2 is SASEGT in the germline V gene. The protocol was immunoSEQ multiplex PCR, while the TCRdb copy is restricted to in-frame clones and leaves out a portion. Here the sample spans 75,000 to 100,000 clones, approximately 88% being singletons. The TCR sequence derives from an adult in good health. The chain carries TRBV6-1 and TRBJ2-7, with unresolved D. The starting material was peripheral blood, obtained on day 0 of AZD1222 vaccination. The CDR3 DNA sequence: TGTGCCAGCAGTGAATTTGCTCGTGTGGGCTACGAGCAGTACTTC. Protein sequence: CASSEFARVGYEQYF.